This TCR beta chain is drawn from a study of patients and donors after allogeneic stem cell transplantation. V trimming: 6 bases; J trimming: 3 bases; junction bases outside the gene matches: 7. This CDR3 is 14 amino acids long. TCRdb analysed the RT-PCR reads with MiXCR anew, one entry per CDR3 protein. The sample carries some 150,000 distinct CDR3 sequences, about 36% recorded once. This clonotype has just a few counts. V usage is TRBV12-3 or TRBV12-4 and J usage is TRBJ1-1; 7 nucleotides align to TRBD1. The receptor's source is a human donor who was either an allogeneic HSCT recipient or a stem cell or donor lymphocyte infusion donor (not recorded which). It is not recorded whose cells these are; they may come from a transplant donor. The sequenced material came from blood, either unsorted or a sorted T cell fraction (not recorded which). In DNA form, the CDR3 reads TGTGCCAGCAGGCCGACAGGGTGGGACACTGAAGCTTTCTTT. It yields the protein CASRPTGWDTEAFF.